One sample yielded the 8 T cell receptor beta chains listed below, sequenced in a study of cytomegalovirus exposure and HLA in healthy donors. PCR involved 60 Vbeta and 13 Jbeta primers. Sequencing was performed with immunoSEQ multiplex PCR; in TCRdb, only in-frame clones are kept and a portion is missing. The data hold 150,000 to 180,000 clones, with 75% to 85% observed a single time. Sequencing input: PBMCs. Receptor source: a man aged 30 to 39 in good health and CMV-seropositive.

This clone was seen once. The gene calls are TRBV18 and TRBJ2-5, with D unclear. The CDR3 is 14 amino acids. The germline V gene encodes CDR1 KGHSH and CDR2 LQKENI. V lost 1 base to trimming and J lost 2 bases, with 8 bases between them. The CDR3 reads CASSPQTSQETQYF. CDR3 sequence (DNA): TGTGCCAGCTCACCACAGACTTCGCAAGAGACCCAGTACTTC.

This clone was observed once. CDR3 loop: CASSPRTSGGLYEQYF. The CDR3 bases are TGTGCCAGCAGCCCTCGGACTAGCGGGGGGCTATACGAGCAGTACTTC. The chain couples TRBV7-9 to TRBJ2-7; TRBD2 matches 14 bases. The CDR3 contains 16 residues. Germline V lookup: CDR1 SEHNR, CDR2 FQNEAQ (reference sequence). After removal of 5 bases from V and 4 bases from J, the junction contained 7 bases not matched to a gene.

The J gene is TRBJ2-1, the V gene TRBV6-4; 8 nucleotides align to TRBD1. The V and J ends lost 6 bases and 8 bases, in that order; junction bases with no gene match: 9. This CDR3 comprises 14 residues. Germline V lookup: CDR1 MRHNA, CDR2 SNTAGT. The CDR3 nucleotides are TGTGCCAGCAGCTCCCCCCTGACAGGGGATGAGCAGTTCTTC. The encoded protein is CASSSPLTGDEQFF.

The V and J genes are TRBV2 and TRBJ2-4, with 8 nucleotides matching TRBD1. This CDR3 spans 13 amino acids. Per the germline V gene, CDR1 is SNHLY and CDR2 is FYNNEI. The V gene end was trimmed by 4 bases and the J gene end by 7 bases; junction bases not matched to a gene: 3. The CDR3 here is CASSGTGSNIQYF. The CDR3 bases are TGTGCCAGCAGTGGGACAGGGTCGAACATTCAGTACTTC. Combining the CDR3 with reference TRBV2 and TRBJ2-4 gives the whole variable domain EPEVTQTPSHQVTQMGQEVILRCVPISNHLYFYWYRQILGQKVEFLVSFYNNEISEKSEIFDDQFSVERPDGSNFTLKIRSTKLEDSAMYFCASSGTGSNIQYFGAGTRLSVL.

The chain combines TRBV11-3 with TRBJ2-1; 7 bases line up with TRBD2. From germline, CDR1 is SGHNT and CDR2 YENEEA. The CDR3 runs 16 residues. The J segment lost 6 bases and the V segment lost 1 base, leaving 9 bases of the junction unmatched. The CDR3 is CASSLGDSGGSNEQFF. CDR3 sequence (DNA): TGTGCCAGCAGCTTAGGGGATTCGGGGGGTAGCAATGAGCAGTTCTTC.

This clone was seen a handful of times. The gene calls are TRBV19 and TRBJ1-2; no clear D gene. The CDR3 sequence is 12 residues long. V was trimmed by 2 bases and J by 7 bases, leaving 8 bases between them. Germline CDR1 is LNHDA and CDR2 is SQIVND (reference sequence). The CDR3 DNA reads TGTGCCAGTAGTATAATGGGCGTTGGCTACACCTTC. Translated, it gives CASSIMGVGYTF.

The V gene is TRBV7-8, the J gene TRBJ1-1; D gene ambiguous. V dropped 4 bases and J dropped 0 bases, with 6 bases sitting between them. CDR1 is SGHVS and CDR2 is FQNEAQ in the germline V gene. The length of the CDR3 is 13 residues. The CDR3 loop reads CASSSYLNTEAFF. The CDR3 nucleotides read TGTGCCAGCAGCTCCTACCTGAACACTGAAGCTTTCTTT.

Notes on this clone: At one end the junction does not follow the germline gene, possibly because of a read error. V gene TRBV18 combines with J gene TRBJ2-1, with 7 bases lining up with TRBD2. Per germline, CDR1 KGHSH and CDR2 LQKENI. The CDR3 loop spans 14 amino acids. The DNA for the CDR3 is TGTGCCAGCTCACCACGCGGGGACTACTATGAGCAGTTCTTC. This gives the protein CASSPRGDYYEQFF.